The TCR beta chain described here comes from a study of identical twins. Findings and limits, study-wide: Partial confounding of zero-insertion analyses by invariant MAIT and iNKT cells was possible.

Trimming took off 8 bases at V and 6 bases at J, with 22 bases between the two ends. The V gene's germline CDR1 is SGHTA and CDR2 FQGNSA. The CDR3 length is 15 residues. MiXCR was run by TCRdb on the 5' RACE reads, yielding one entry per CDR3 protein. The top ten clones hold about 3% of a sample with hundreds of thousands of distinct CDR3 sequences, 24% of them seen once. This clonotype was seen many times. Its antigen is unidentified. This same sample was also taken into another study, of T cells expressing NK-cell markers. That work adds: HCMV seropositivity marked most of the eight sequenced donors; one was seronegative.

The specimen was CD4+ T cells sorted from blood. The chain recombines TRBV7-2 with TRBJ1-1; D is possibly TRBD1 (6 bases). The receptor's source is a woman between 18 and 30 years old in good health. CDR3 nucleotides: TGTGCCAGCTCACTCCAATGGGGCGGGGGCGCTGAAGCTTTCTTT. It yields the protein CASSLQWGGGAEAFF.